The 19 T cell receptor beta chains reported below all come from one sample, sequenced in a study of blood T cell repertoires in COVID-19. Sequencing used immunoSEQ multiplex PCR; TCRdb keeps in-frame clones, though not all of them. The sample has 400,000 or so clones, approximately 86% seen once. The source material was PBMCs or T cells enriched from blood (not recorded which). These receptors came from a woman aged 35 to 49 with acute COVID-19.

This chain uses TRBV5-1 with TRBJ2-7; TRBD2 matches at 7 bases. Germline assignment: CDR1 SGHRS and CDR2 YFSETQ. This CDR3 has 15 residues. With V trimmed by 1 base and J by 2 bases, 6 bases remained unmatched. CDR3 loop: CASSLIRGRAYEQYF. CDR3 nucleotide sequence: TGCGCCAGCAGCTTGATCCGGGGGAGGGCCTACGAGCAGTACTTC. Together with reference TRBV5-1 and TRBJ2-7, the CDR3 gives the full variable domain: KAGVTQTPRYLIKTRGQQVTLSCSPISGHRSVSWYQQTPGQGLQFLFEYFSETQRNKGNFPGRFSGRQFSNSRSEMNVSTLELGDSALYLCASSLIRGRAYEQYFGPGTRLTVT.

The chain is built from TRBV7-8 and TRBJ2-7, with 11 nucleotides matching TRBD1. The J segment lost 0 bases and the V segment lost 5 bases, leaving 6 bases of the junction unmatched. This CDR3 has 16 residues. Germline V gene data show CDR1 as SGHVS and CDR2 as FQNEAQ. CDR3 sequence reads: CASSPFGTGGSYEQYF. The CDR3 DNA is TGTGCCAGCAGCCCCTTTGGGACAGGGGGCTCCTACGAGCAGTACTTC. Full variable domain (missing parts from reference TRBV7-8 and TRBJ2-7): GAGVSQSPRYKVAKRGQDVALRCDPISGHVSLFWYQQALGQGPEFLTYFQNEAQLDKSGLPSDRFFAERPEGSVSTLKIQRTQQEDSAVYLCASSPFGTGGSYEQYFGPGTRLTVT.

The chain joins TRBV2 to TRBJ2-5; 8 bases agree with TRBD2. Unmatched junction bases numbered 7, after V lost 6 bases and J lost 1 base. From germline, CDR1 is SNHLY and CDR2 FYNNEI. This CDR3 comprises 15 residues. The CDR3 is CASSRERGTQETQYF. The DNA for the CDR3 is TGTGCCAGCAGCCGGGAGCGGGGGACCCAAGAGACCCAGTACTTC. The full variable domain, rest sourced from reference TRBV2 and TRBJ2-5, is EPEVTQTPSHQVTQMGQEVILRCVPISNHLYFYWYRQILGQKVEFLVSFYNNEISEKSEIFDDQFSVERPDGSNFTLKIRSTKLEDSAMYFCASSRERGTQETQYFGPGTRLLVL.

The V and J genes are TRBV15 and TRBJ2-1, with 9 bases fitting TRBD2. CDR1 is LNHNV, CDR2 YYDKDF, per germline (reference sequence). The CDR3 consists of 13 residues. With V trimmed by 2 bases and J by 15 bases, 8 bases remained unmatched. The CDR3 DNA is TGTGCCACCAGCAGATCCGGGACTAGCTTGCTGTTCTTC. It codes for CATSRSGTSLLFF.

The chain carries TRBV15 and TRBJ1-1, with D perhaps matching TRBD1 (5 bases). V lost 6 bases, J lost 0 bases, and 11 bases lay in between. Germline V gene sequence: CDR1 LNHNV, CDR2 YYDKDF (reference sequence). The length of the CDR3 is 14 residues. The CDR3 bases are TGTGCCACCAGGGGGTCGGGGGTGAACACTGAAGCTTTCTTT. Its translation is CATRGSGVNTEAFF.

V is TRBV2 and J is TRBJ2-6, with 10 positions matching TRBD1. The J segment lost 3 bases and the V segment lost 10 bases, leaving 12 bases of the junction unmatched. Germline-derived CDR1 and CDR2 are SNHLY and FYNNEI. The CDR3 totals 17 residues. The CDR3 DNA sequence: TGTGCCACCGTTAAGACAGGGGGCATAGGTGGGGCCAACGTCCTGACTTTC. The encoded protein is CATVKTGGIGGANVLTF. Full variable domain (remainder filled in from reference TRBV2 and TRBJ2-6): EPEVTQTPSHQVTQMGQEVILRCVPISNHLYFYWYRQILGQKVEFLVSFYNNEISEKSEIFDDQFSVERPDGSNFTLKIRSTKLEDSAMYFCATVKTGGIGGANVLTFGAGSRLTVL.

The rearrangement links TRBV9 to TRBJ2-7; 7 positions agree with TRBD2. The germline V gene encodes CDR1 SGDLS and CDR2 YYNGEE. J was trimmed by 4 bases and V by 3 bases; bases with no gene match: 4. CDR3 length equals 13 residues. CDR3 amino acids: CASSERTSYEQYF. As DNA, the CDR3 is TGTGCCAGCAGCGAGAGGACTAGTTACGAGCAGTACTTC.

The gene calls are TRBV7-2 and TRBJ2-3; 13 bases are shared with TRBD2. Germline V lookup: CDR1 SGHTA, CDR2 FQGNSA. Trimming removed 5 bases from V and 6 bases from J; junction bases left unmatched: 8. The CDR3 loop spans 16 amino acids. The CDR3 nucleotides read TGTGCCAGCAGCCGGACTAGCGGGGGTTCTCCGGATACGCAGTATTTT. Amino acid sequence: CASSRTSGGSPDTQYF.

The V and J genes are TRBV4-1 and TRBJ2-7; tentative D call: TRBD1 (5 bases). The CDR3 runs 15 residues. From germline, CDR1 is MGHRA and CDR2 YSYEKL. The V gene lost 0 bases and the J gene lost 1 base, with 10 bases spanning the gap. CDR3 amino acids: CASSQDVAGSYEQYF. The CDR3 DNA sequence: TGCGCCAGCAGCCAAGATGTGGCAGGGTCCTACGAGCAGTACTTC.

V gene TRBV19 combines with J gene TRBJ1-1; tentatively, D is TRBD1 (5 bases). CDR3 length: 14 residues. The V end was cut by 6 bases, the J end by 1 base, with 12 bases between. CDR1 and CDR2 from the germline V gene are LNHDA and SQIVND (reference sequence). The CDR3 nucleotides read TGTGCCAGTAGGGGGAGGACACCGAACACTGAAGCTTTCTTT. Translated, it gives CASRGRTPNTEAFF.

This clone was detected once. The CDR3 sequence: CASSFDRTYEQYF. In DNA, the CDR3 is TGCGCCAGCAGCTTCGACAGAACCTACGAGCAGTACTTC. V and J are TRBV5-1 and TRBJ2-7; possibly TRBD1 for D (5 bases). CDR1 and CDR2 from the germline V gene are SGHRS and YFSETQ. The length of the CDR3 is 13 residues. V lost 2 bases and J 2 bases, leaving 8 bases between the germline ends.

In this sample, this clone turned up once. The gene calls are TRBV5-6 and TRBJ2-1, with TRBD2 matching over 13 bases. The germline gives CDR1 SGHDT, CDR2 YYEEEE. Trimming removed 4 bases from V and 0 bases from J; junction bases left unmatched: 7. The CDR3 runs 18 residues. CDR3 in DNA: TGTGCCAGCAGCCGCGGGACTAGCGGGGCGAGCTCCTACAATGAGCAGTTCTTC. Amino acids: CASSRGTSGASSYNEQFF.

The gene calls are TRBV6-4 and TRBJ1-1, with 9 positions matching TRBD1. Trimming took 4 bases from V and 11 from J; bases not matched to a gene: 14. CDR1 and CDR2 (germline): MRHNA, SNTAGT. This CDR3 contains 15 residues. CDR3: CASSVQQGAPLCAFF. CDR3 DNA sequence: TGTGCCAGCAGTGTGCAACAGGGGGCCCCCCTATGTGCTTTCTTT.

This clone was picked up a small number of times. V is TRBV13 and J is TRBJ2-1, with unresolved D. V lost 6 bases and J lost 8, with 20 bases in between. This CDR3 comprises 15 residues. Germline V gene data show CDR1 as PRHDT and CDR2 as FYEKMQ (reference sequence). The CDR3 sequence is CASSQRSTSTDEQFF. CDR3 sequence (DNA): TGTGCCAGCAGTCAACGGAGTACCAGCACGGATGAGCAGTTCTTC.

V and J are TRBV5-6 and TRBJ2-5, with 7 bases aligning to TRBD1. V trimming: 4 bases; J trimming: 4 bases; junction bases outside the gene matches: 13. The CDR3 covers 16 residues. CDR1 is SGHDT, CDR2 YYEEEE, per germline. The CDR3 sequence: CASSPSGQDFLETQYF. In DNA form, the CDR3 reads TGTGCCAGCAGCCCCTCCGGACAGGACTTTTTAGAGACCCAGTACTTC. Looking up the rest from reference TRBV5-6 and TRBJ2-5 gives the full variable domain: DAGVTQSPTHLIKTRGQQVTLRCSPKSGHDTVSWYQQALGQGPQFIFQYYEEEERQRGNFPDRFSGHQFPNYSSELNVNALLLGDSALYLCASSPSGQDFLETQYFGPGTRLLVL.

This clone occurred once. The V gene is TRBV11-2, the J gene TRBJ2-1; D gene uncertain. Trimming took 2 bases from V and 7 from J, leaving 6 bases between them. The CDR3 extends over 12 amino acids. The germline V gene has CDR1 SGHAT and CDR2 FQNNGV. The CDR3 sequence is CASSLPRNEQFF. CDR3 in DNA: TGTGCCAGCAGCTTACCTAGGAATGAGCAGTTCTTC.

The CDR3 nucleotides are TGTGCCAGCAGCACTCAGACTAGCCCCCGGGGAGATACGCAGTATTTT. Its translation is CASSTQTSPRGDTQYF. The chain combines TRBV7-9 with TRBJ2-3, with 7 nucleotides matching TRBD2. Trimming cost V 5 bases and J 5 bases; bases outside gene matches: 13. CDR3 size: 16 residues. Germline V gives CDR1 SEHNR, CDR2 FQNEAQ (reference sequence).

V is TRBV30 and J is TRBJ2-7, with 14 nucleotides matching TRBD2. The CDR3 runs 20 residues. Germline CDR1 reads GTSNPN; CDR2 reads SVGIG (reference sequence). The J segment lost 5 bases and the V segment lost 0 bases, leaving 18 bases of the junction unmatched. This CDR3 reads CAWSVHMGLAGAKRKDEQYF. The DNA for the CDR3 is TGTGCCTGGAGTGTACATATGGGACTAGCGGGGGCTAAAAGAAAAGACGAGCAGTACTTC.

This clone was detected a few times. This sequence joins TRBV7-9 and TRBJ2-2; possibly TRBD2 for D (6 bases). Germline values: CDR1 SEHNR, CDR2 FQNEAQ (reference sequence). Trimming removed 2 bases at V and 5 bases at J, with 12 bases between. The CDR3 runs 15 residues. As DNA, the CDR3 is TGTGCCAGCAGCTTAAGGCAACTAGCTACCGGGGAGCTGTTTTTT. This encodes CASSLRQLATGELFF.